This passage covers 9 T cell receptor beta chains from one sample sequenced in a study of CD8+CD57+ T cells in acquired aplastic anemia. For CDR3 and TCR beta VDJ profiling, genomic DNA was the template used. TCRdb ran MiXCR on the reads and lists one entry per CDR3 protein. The repertoire includes tens of thousands of distinct CDR3 sequences, less than 60% of them detected once, and 66% sits in the top ten. The source material was sorted CD4+, CD8+, or CD8+CD57+ T cells (not recorded which) from PBMCs. These receptors originate from a human donor in good health, serving as a control.

Concerning this clonotype itself: Possible read error: a much larger clone is one base away. The rearrangement joins TRBV7-8 to TRBJ1-3; unclear D gene. Germline V gives CDR1 SGHVS, CDR2 FQNEAQ. This CDR3 spans 14 amino acids. The CDR3: CASSSQASGNTIHF. The CDR3 DNA sequence: TGTGCCAGCAGCTCTCAGGCCTCTGGAAACACCATACATTTT.

This clonotype was observed at least ten times. The CDR3: CSVRGEEGYTF. The CDR3 DNA is TGCAGCGTTCGGGGTGAGGAGGGCTACACCTTC. This chain joins TRBV29-1 and TRBJ1-2; D is ambiguous. This CDR3 has 11 residues. The V gene's germline CDR1 is SQVTM and CDR2 ANQGSEA. Trimming took 5 bases from V and 8 from J, leaving 12 bases between them.

Ten or more counts support this clonotype. The CDR3 region is CASSLGTGGSHMEQYF. CDR3 DNA sequence: TGCGCCAGCAGCTTAGGGACAGGGGGTTCCCATATGGAGCAGTACTTC. This chain connects TRBV5-1 to TRBJ2-7, with TRBD1 matching over 11 bases. The CDR3 totals 16 residues. The V segment lost 2 bases and the J segment 7 bases; nucleotides outside the gene matches: 11. Germline loops: CDR1 SGHRS, CDR2 YFSETQ.

V is TRBV24-1 and J is TRBJ1-5, with a possible D match to TRBD1 (6 bases). This CDR3 spans 14 amino acids. Per germline, CDR1 KGHDR and CDR2 SFDVKD. Between the trimmed V and J ends, which lost 9 bases and 7 bases, there was a span of 18 bases. CDR3 sequence reads: CATGESGEEQPQHF. CDR3 nucleotides: TGTGCCACCGGAGAGTCAGGGGAGGAGCAGCCCCAGCATTTT.

There are a few counts of this clonotype. V gene TRBV27 combines with J gene TRBJ1-6; D gene ambiguous. The CDR3 consists of 14 residues. Trimming took 6 bases from V and 7 from J, leaving 13 bases between them. Germline CDR1 reads MNHEY; CDR2 reads SMNVEV (reference sequence). CDR3 residues: CASSPFSGNSPLHF. The CDR3 bases are TGTGCCAGCAGCCCTTTTTCCGGCAATTCACCCCTCCACTTT.

In its sample, this clonotype was seen many times. V and J are TRBV7-6 and TRBJ2-1, with 7 bases fitting TRBD2. The junction had 7 bases not matched to a gene; V was cut back by 5 bases and J by 3 bases. This CDR3 has 15 amino acids. The V gene's germline CDR1 is SGHVS and CDR2 FNYEAQ. CDR3 loop: CASSLGERDYNEQFF. For the CDR3, the DNA is TGTGCCAGCAGCCTAGGGGAGCGGGACTACAATGAGCAGTTCTTC.

The gene calls are TRBV25-1 and TRBJ2-1; 10 bases match TRBD2. The CDR3 sequence is 15 residues long. The junction had 7 bases not matched to a gene; V was cut back by 6 bases and J by 5 bases. Germline-derived CDR1 and CDR2 are MGHDK and SYGVNS. CDR3 nucleotide sequence: TGTGCCAGCAGCCAAGGGCTAGCGGGGGACAATGAGCAGTTCTTC. Protein: CASSQGLAGDNEQFF.

This clonotype was counted many times. The CDR3 DNA is TGTGCCAGCAGCGTAGTGGACTCACCGATTTCACCCCTCCACTTT. Translating it yields CASSVVDSPISPLHF. The chain uses TRBV9 and TRBJ1-6; no reliable D call. V lost 0 bases and J 9 bases, leaving 13 bases between the germline ends. The CDR3 extends over 15 amino acids. From germline, CDR1 is SGDLS and CDR2 YYNGEE. Using reference TRBV9 and TRBJ1-6 for the parts outside the CDR3, the full variable domain is DSGVTQTPKHLITATGQRVTLRCSPRSGDLSVYWYQQSLDQGLQFLIQYYNGEERAKGNILERFSAQQFPDLHSELNLSSLELGDSALYFCASSVVDSPISPLHFGNGTRLTVT.

As for this clonotype: One end of the junction varies from germline; a read error may be responsible. This rearrangement joins TRBV25-1 to TRBJ2-7; no reliable D call. The CDR3 loop spans 13 amino acids. Germline loops: CDR1 MGHDK, CDR2 SYGVNS. The chain's CDR3 is CASSGRQAYGQYF. CDR3 sequence (DNA): TGTGCCAGCAGTGGTCGGCAAGCCTACGGGCAGTACTTC.